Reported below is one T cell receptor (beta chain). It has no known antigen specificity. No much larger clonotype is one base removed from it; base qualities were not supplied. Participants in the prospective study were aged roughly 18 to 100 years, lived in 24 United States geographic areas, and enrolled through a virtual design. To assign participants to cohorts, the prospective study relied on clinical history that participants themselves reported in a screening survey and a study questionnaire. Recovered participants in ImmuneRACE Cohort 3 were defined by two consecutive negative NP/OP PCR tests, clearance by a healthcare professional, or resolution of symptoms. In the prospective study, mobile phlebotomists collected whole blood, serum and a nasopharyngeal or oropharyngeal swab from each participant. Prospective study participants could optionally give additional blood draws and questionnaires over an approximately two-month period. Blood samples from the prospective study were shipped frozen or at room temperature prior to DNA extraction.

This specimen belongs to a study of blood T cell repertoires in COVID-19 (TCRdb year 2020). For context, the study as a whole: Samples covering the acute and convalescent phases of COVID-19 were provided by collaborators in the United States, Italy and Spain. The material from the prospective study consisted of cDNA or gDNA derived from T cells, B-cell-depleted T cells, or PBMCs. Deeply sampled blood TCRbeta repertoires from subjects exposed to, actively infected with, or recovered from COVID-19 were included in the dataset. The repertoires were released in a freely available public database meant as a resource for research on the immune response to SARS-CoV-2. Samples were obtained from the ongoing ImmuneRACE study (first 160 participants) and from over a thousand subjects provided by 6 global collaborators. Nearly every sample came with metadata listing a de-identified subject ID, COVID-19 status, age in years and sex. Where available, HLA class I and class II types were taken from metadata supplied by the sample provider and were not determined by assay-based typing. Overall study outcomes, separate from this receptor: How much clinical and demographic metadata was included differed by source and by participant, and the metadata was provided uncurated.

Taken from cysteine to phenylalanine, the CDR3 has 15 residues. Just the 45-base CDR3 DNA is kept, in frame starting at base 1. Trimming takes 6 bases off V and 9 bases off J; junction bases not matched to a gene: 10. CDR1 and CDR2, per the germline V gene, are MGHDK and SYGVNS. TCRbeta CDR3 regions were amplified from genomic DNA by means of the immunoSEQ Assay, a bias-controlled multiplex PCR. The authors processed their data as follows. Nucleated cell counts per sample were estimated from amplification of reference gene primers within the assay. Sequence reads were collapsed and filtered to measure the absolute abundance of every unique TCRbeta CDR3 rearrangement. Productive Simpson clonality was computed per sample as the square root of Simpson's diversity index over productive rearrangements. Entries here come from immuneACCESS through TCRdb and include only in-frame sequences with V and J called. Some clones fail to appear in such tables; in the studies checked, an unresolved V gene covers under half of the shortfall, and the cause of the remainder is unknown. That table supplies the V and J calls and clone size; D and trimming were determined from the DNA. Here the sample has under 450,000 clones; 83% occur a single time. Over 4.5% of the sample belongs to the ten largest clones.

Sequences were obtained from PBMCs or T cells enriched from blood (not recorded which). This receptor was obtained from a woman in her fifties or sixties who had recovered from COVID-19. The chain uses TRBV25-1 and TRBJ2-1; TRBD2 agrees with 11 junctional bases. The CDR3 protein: CASSEPLAGDFEQFF. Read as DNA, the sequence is TGTGCCAGCAGCGAGCCACTAGCGGGGGATTTTGAGCAGTTCTTC.